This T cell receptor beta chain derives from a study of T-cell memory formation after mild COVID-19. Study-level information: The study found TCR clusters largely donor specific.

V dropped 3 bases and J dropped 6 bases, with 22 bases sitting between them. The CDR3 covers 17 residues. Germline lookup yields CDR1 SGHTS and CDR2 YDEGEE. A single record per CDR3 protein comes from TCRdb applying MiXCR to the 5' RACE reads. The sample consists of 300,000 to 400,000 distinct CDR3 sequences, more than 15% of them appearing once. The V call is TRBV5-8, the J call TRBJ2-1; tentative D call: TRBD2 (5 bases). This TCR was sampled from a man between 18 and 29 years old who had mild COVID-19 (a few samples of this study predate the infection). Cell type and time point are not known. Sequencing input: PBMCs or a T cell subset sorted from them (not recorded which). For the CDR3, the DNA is TGTGCCAGCAGCTCGAAAACGGGATTTTTTACACCCAATGAGCAGTTCTTC. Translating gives CASSSKTGFFTPNEQFF.